These 20 T cell receptor beta chains originate from one sample sequenced in a study of cytomegalovirus exposure and HLA in healthy donors. Vbeta (60) and Jbeta (13) primers were used in the PCR. Only in-frame clones appear in the TCRdb table, and some are missing; sequencing was by immunoSEQ multiplex PCR. This table holds approximately 100,000 clones, approximately 72% found once. Source material: PBMCs. These receptor sequences come from a male donor in good health and CMV-seropositive.

This clone has only a few counts. Other DNA sequences in the sample encode the same CDR3. V is TRBV5-6 and J is TRBJ2-7; D possibly corresponds to TRBD1 (6 bases). V was trimmed by 2 bases and J by 7 bases, leaving 10 bases between them. Germline V gene lookup returns CDR1 SGHDT and CDR2 YYEEEE. The CDR3 consists of 12 residues. The CDR3 sequence is CASSFAGVEQYF. CDR3 nucleotides: TGTGCCAGCAGCTTTGCAGGGGTGGAGCAGTACTTC.

CDR3 in amino acids: CASSTGTSGGSTDTQYF. In DNA form, the CDR3 reads TGCGCCAGCAGCACAGGGACTAGCGGGGGAAGCACAGATACGCAGTATTTT. This chain links TRBV5-1 with TRBJ2-3, with TRBD2 matching 14 bases. CDR1 SGHRS and CDR2 YFSETQ come from the germline V gene. The CDR3 spans 17 residues. The trim removed 4 bases at V and 0 bases at J, leaving 4 bases unmatched.

This chain links TRBV29-1 with TRBJ2-7, with 7 nucleotides matching TRBD2. The CDR3 is 12 residues long. J gave up 3 bases and V 4 bases, and 3 bases lay outside the gene matches. Germline values: CDR1 SQVTM, CDR2 ANQGSEA. The CDR3 sequence is CSVGGGIYEQYF. Written as DNA, the CDR3 is TGCAGCGTTGGGGGGGGAATCTACGAGCAGTACTTC.

Regarding this clone: This sample includes further DNA sequences coding for the same CDR3. For the CDR3, the DNA is TGTGCCAGCAGTCCCGGGACAGGGCGATACGAGCAGTACTTC. Amino acids: CASSPGTGRYEQYF. V usage is TRBV6-5 and J usage is TRBJ2-7; 9 nucleotides align to TRBD1. Unmatched junction bases numbered 6, after V lost 5 bases and J lost 4 bases. The germline V gene has CDR1 MNHEY and CDR2 SVGAGI. This CDR3 region has 14 residues.

This clone was observed a few times. The chain combines TRBV11-3 with TRBJ2-1, with 10 bases lining up with TRBD2. J gave up 5 bases and V 3 bases, and 4 bases lay outside the gene matches. The CDR3 totals 15 residues. Germline V gives CDR1 SGHNT, CDR2 YENEEA. The CDR3 region has the DNA TGTGCCAGCAGCTTTGGGCTAGCGGGGGACAATGAGCAGTTCTTC. Amino acids: CASSFGLAGDNEQFF.

Points on this clone: Other DNA variants within this sample encode the same CDR3. The chain recombines TRBV6-5 with TRBJ2-7; TRBD1 matches at 9 bases. The CDR3 runs to 14 residues. V lost 6 bases to trimming and J lost 1 base; unmatched junction nucleotides: 4. Looked up from germline, CDR1 is MNHEY and CDR2 is SVGAGI. The CDR3 nucleotides read TGTGCCAGCAGAAGAGACAGGGGGTCCTACGAGCAGTACTTC. Protein sequence: CASRRDRGSYEQYF.

The chain carries TRBV7-9 and TRBJ2-7, with D hard to call. The CDR3 contains 14 residues. Trimming cost V 0 bases and J 6 bases, with 12 bases left between them. CDR1 SEHNR and CDR2 FQNEAQ come from the germline V gene (reference sequence). The CDR3 loop reads CASSLAGPAGEQYF. The CDR3 nucleotides read TGTGCCAGCAGCTTAGCTGGGCCAGCAGGCGAGCAGTACTTC.

J is TRBJ2-7 and V is TRBV7-6, with a weak D call TRBD2 (6 bases). This CDR3 is built from 15 residues. Germline V lookup: CDR1 SGHVS, CDR2 FNYEAQ. The V end lost 2 bases, the J end lost 1 base, and 12 bases lay between the germline ends. The CDR3 region has the DNA TGTGCCAGCAGCTTAAGTGCAGGGACTTCCTACGAGCAGTACTTC. This encodes CASSLSAGTSYEQYF.

In its sample, this clone was seen a few times. Here the CDR3 DNA reads TGTGCCAGCAGGATAGAGGGACAGAGAAGCACAGATACGCAGTATTTT. Its translation: CASRIEGQRSTDTQYF. The rearrangement links TRBV2 to TRBJ2-3, with 7 bases identical to TRBD1. Losses at the gene ends were 6 bases for V and 0 bases for J; bases not matched to a gene: 9. CDR3 length equals 16 residues. The germline gives CDR1 SNHLY, CDR2 FYNNEI.

This clone was seen only a few times. J is TRBJ2-5 and V is TRBV6-5; 10 bases align to TRBD2. Germline trimming cut 8 bases from V and 3 bases from J; bases unmatched to any gene: 6. CDR3 length: 14 residues. CDR1 and CDR2 from the germline V gene are MNHEY and SVGAGI. CDR3 protein: CASRPSGREETQYF. The CDR3 DNA sequence: TGTGCCAGCCGCCCTAGCGGGAGAGAAGAGACCCAGTACTTC.

The V and J genes are TRBV15 and TRBJ1-3; no clear D gene. This CDR3 has 15 amino acids. Germline CDR1 is LNHNV and CDR2 is YYDKDF (reference sequence). V gave up 3 bases and J gave up 2 bases, with 11 bases separating them. Here the CDR3 reads CATSRVREAGNTIYF. The CDR3 nucleotides read TGTGCCACCAGCAGGGTGCGTGAGGCTGGAAACACCATATATTTT.

The chain employs TRBV5-4 and TRBJ2-1; D gene ambiguous. Deletions cut 0 bases from V and 8 bases from J, with 12 bases between. CDR1 and CDR2 from the germline V gene are SGHNT and YYREEE (reference sequence). This CDR3 contains 14 residues. CDR3 in DNA: TGTGCCAGCAGCTTGGGACTGGTGTCGGATGAGCAGTTCTTC. This encodes CASSLGLVSDEQFF.

The CDR3: CASSLDGDTEAFF. The CDR3 coding sequence is TGTGCCAGCAGCTTAGACGGGGACACTGAAGCTTTCTTT. The V call is TRBV11-3, the J call TRBJ1-1; D uncertain. Trimming stripped 0 bases from V and 3 bases from J, with 5 bases between. Germline-derived CDR1 and CDR2 are SGHNT and YENEEA. The CDR3 runs to 13 residues.

The chain recombines TRBV30 with TRBJ1-2, with D possibly TRBD1 on 5 matching bases. CDR1 is GTSNPN, CDR2 SVGIG, per germline (reference sequence). This CDR3 has 12 amino acids. V was pared by 2 bases and J by 6 bases, with 10 bases between. DNA of the CDR3: TGTGCCTGGAGTTCAGGGTATAATGGCTACACCTTC. This gives the protein CAWSSGYNGYTF.

This clone has more than one count but fewer than ten. This chain connects TRBV30 to TRBJ1-1, with D unresolved. Germline V gives CDR1 GTSNPN, CDR2 SVGIG (reference sequence). This CDR3 region has 13 residues. Trimming shortened V by 3 bases and J by 3 bases, and 11 bases separated the two germline ends. The CDR3 coding sequence is TGTGCCTGGAGCCGGGGTAGGCACACTGAAGCTTTCTTT. This encodes CAWSRGRHTEAFF.

This clone has only one observation. In DNA form, the CDR3 reads TGTGCCAGCAGCTTAGCGGGGCTGTACCAAGAGACCCAGTACTTC. Translating it yields CASSLAGLYQETQYF. The chain uses TRBV7-3 and TRBJ2-5, with D maybe TRBD2 (6 bases). The V and J ends lost 2 bases and 0 bases respectively, with 10 bases between them. This CDR3 region has 15 residues. CDR1 and CDR2 (germline): SGHTA, FQGTGA.

The chain couples TRBV27 to TRBJ2-1; 9 bases match TRBD2. CDR3 length: 16 amino acids. Per the germline V gene, CDR1 is MNHEY and CDR2 is SMNVEV (reference sequence). V lost 4 bases, J lost 4 bases, and 8 bases stayed unmatched. CDR3 loop: CASSSPTSGQYNEQFF. The CDR3 nucleotides read TGTGCCAGCAGTTCTCCGACTAGCGGACAATACAATGAGCAGTTCTTC.

The genes are TRBV7-2 and TRBJ1-5; unclear D gene. Germline CDR1 SGHTA, CDR2 FQGNSA. This CDR3 spans 13 amino acids. V dropped 5 bases and J dropped 6 bases, with 11 bases sitting between them. CDR3 DNA: TGTGCCAGCAGCCCGCAGTCGGGTCAGCCCCAGCATTTT. Translating gives CASSPQSGQPQHF.

About this clone: This sample also contains other DNA sequences that code for the same CDR3. The chain carries TRBV2 and TRBJ2-5; D might be TRBD1 (6 bases). V lost 4 bases to trimming and J lost 2 bases, with 14 bases between them. The CDR3 has 15 residues. CDR1 is SNHLY and CDR2 is FYNNEI in the germline V gene. CDR3 sequence: CASSANRAPQETQYF. The DNA of the CDR3 is TGTGCCAGCAGTGCTAACAGGGCCCCACAAGAGACCCAGTACTTC.

V and J are TRBV2 and TRBJ1-2; D perhaps matches TRBD1 (6 bases). This CDR3 is 15 amino acids long. Per germline, CDR1 SNHLY and CDR2 FYNNEI. V lost 0 bases and J 5 bases, leaving 13 bases between the germline ends. The CDR3 here is CASSEALRGAYGYTF. The CDR3 DNA reads as TGTGCCAGCAGTGAAGCGCTTCGGGGGGCGTATGGCTACACCTTC.